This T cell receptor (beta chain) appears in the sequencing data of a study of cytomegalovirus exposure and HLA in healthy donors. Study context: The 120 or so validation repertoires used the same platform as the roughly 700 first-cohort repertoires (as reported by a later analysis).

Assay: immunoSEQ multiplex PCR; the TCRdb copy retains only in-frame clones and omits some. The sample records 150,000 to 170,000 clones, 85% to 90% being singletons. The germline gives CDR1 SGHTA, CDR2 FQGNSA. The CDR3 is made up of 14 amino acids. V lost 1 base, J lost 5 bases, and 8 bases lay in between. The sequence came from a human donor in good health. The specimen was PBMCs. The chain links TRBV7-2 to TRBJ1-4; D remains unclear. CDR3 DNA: TGTGCCAGCAGCTTAGTCCTGACAAATGAAAAACTGTTTTTT. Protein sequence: CASSLVLTNEKLFF. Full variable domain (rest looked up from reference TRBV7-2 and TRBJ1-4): GAGVSQSPSNKVTEKGKDVELRCDPISGHTALYWYRQSLGQGLEFLIYFQGNSAPDKSGLPSDRFSAERTGGSVSTLTIQRTQQEDSAVYLCASSLVLTNEKLFFGSGTQLSVL.